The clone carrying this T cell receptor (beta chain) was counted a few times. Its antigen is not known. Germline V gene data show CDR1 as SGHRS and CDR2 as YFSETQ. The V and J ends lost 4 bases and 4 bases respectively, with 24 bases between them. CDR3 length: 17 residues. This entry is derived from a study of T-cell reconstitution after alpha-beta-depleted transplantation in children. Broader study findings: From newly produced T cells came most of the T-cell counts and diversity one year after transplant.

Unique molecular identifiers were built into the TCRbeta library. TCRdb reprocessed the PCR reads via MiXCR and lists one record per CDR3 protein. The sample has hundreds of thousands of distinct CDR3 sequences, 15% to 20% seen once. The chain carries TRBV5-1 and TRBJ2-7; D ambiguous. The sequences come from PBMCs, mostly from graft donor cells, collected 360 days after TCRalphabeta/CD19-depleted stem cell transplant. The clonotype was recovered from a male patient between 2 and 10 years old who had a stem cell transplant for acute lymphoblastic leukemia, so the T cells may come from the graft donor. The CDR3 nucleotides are TGCGCCAGCAGCCAGTACCCCGGAAGGGATAGGGTATACGAGCAGTACTTC. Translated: CASSQYPGRDRVYEQYF.